Listed below are T cell receptor beta chains from one sample, sequenced in a study of cytomegalovirus exposure and HLA in healthy donors. Sequenced by immunoSEQ multiplex PCR; TCRdb stores in-frame clones only, minus some. This table holds some 120,000 clones, about 77% found once. The material sequenced was PBMCs. Source of these receptors: a man aged 45-65 years in good health and CMV-seronegative. The CDR3 runs from the conserved cysteine through the conserved F or W. A D gene is named only where the DNA matches it firmly. Expanded clones are given a class, and other clones once, few, many or no size at all.

CDR3nt	CDR3aa	abundance	d_gene	j_gene	v_gene
TGTGCCAGCAGCTTGATCAGGGAGGGCGAGCAGTACTTC	CASSLIREGEQYF	.	TRBD2	TRBJ2-7	TRBV5-4
TGTGCCAGCAGTGAATCGACAGGGAGAGGGGCCAACGTCCTGACTTTC	CASSESTGRGANVLTF	once	TRBD1	TRBJ2-6	TRBV25-1
TGTGCCAGCAGTTCCTCCTCCTACGAGCAGTACTTC	CASSSSSYEQYF	few	.	TRBJ2-7	TRBV2
TGTGCCAGTACCTCAGGGGGTATTGTCTCTGGGGCCAACGTCCTGACTTTC	CASTSGGIVSGANVLTF	.	TRBD1	TRBJ2-6	TRBV19
TGTGCCAGCAGCGCAACGGGGTCGGTTGGTCAGCCCCAGCATTTT	CASSATGSVGQPQHF	.	.	TRBJ1-5	TRBV2
TGTGCCAGCAGTTACTCGCAGACAGGGAACTATGGCTACACCTTC	CASSYSQTGNYGYTF	few	TRBD1	TRBJ1-2	TRBV6-6
TGTGCCAGCAGCTCTACCAGGGGAGCCTACGAGCAGTACTTC	CASSSTRGAYEQYF	.	.	TRBJ2-7	TRBV5-4
TGTGCCAGCTCACCACCGGGACTCCCGAACACTGAAGCTTTCTTT	CASSPPGLPNTEAFF	.	.	TRBJ1-1	TRBV18
TGTGCCAGCAGCCAACACCTTAGCAGCACCGGGGAGCTGTTTTTT	CASSQHLSSTGELFF	.	.	TRBJ2-2	TRBV4-2
TGTGCCAGCAGTGAATTTGGCGGCCAAGAGACCCAGTACTTC	CASSEFGGQETQYF	.	.	TRBJ2-5	TRBV25-1
TGTGCCAGCAGTTCAATCAGGGGCGAGCAGTACTTC	CASSSIRGEQYF	.	.	TRBJ2-7	TRBV6-5
TGTGCCAGCTCACCACGGACTACTGGGCAAGAGACCCAGTACTTC	CASSPRTTGQETQYF	.	.	TRBJ2-5	TRBV18
TGTGCCATCAGTGCATCAGGCAAAGCAACTAATGAAAAACTGTTTTTT	CAISASGKATNEKLFF	many	.	TRBJ1-4	TRBV10-3
TGTGCCAGCAGAGAACACGGACAGGGAAATGATGAGCAGTTCTTC	CASREHGQGNDEQFF	.	TRBD1	TRBJ2-1	TRBV6-6
TGTGCCTGGAGTCTCACGCAACAGAGAAACTATGGCTACACCTTC	CAWSLTQQRNYGYTF	.	.	TRBJ1-2	TRBV30
TGTGCCAGCAGCGTGGCTAGCGGGAGGGCCACGGATACGCAGTATTTT	CASSVASGRATDTQYF	.	TRBD2	TRBJ2-3	TRBV9
TGTGCCAGCAGCTTACGTAGACACGTTCGCTACAATGAGCAGTTCTTC	CASSLRRHVRYNEQFF	.	.	TRBJ2-1	TRBV7-8
TGTGCCAGCAGCAACAGCGGGGCGGCAGATACGCAGTATTTT	CASSNSGAADTQYF	.	.	TRBJ2-3	TRBV21-1
TGTGCCAGCAGGGAGAGAAGGGGTCATGAAAAACTGTTTTTT	CASRERRGHEKLFF	few	.	TRBJ1-4	TRBV6-1
TGTGCCAGCAGGTCCACTAGCGGGAGCCTCACAGATACGCAGTATTTT	CASRSTSGSLTDTQYF	.	TRBD2	TRBJ2-3	TRBV2
TGTGCCTGGAGTGTAGGAGAAGCCAGGGCCATGAGAGGTGAAAAACTGTTTTTT	CAWSVGEARAMRGEKLFF	.	.	TRBJ1-4	TRBV30
TGTGCCAGCAGCGGGAGGGGACAGGGCCCGAGGGCTGAAGCTTTCTTT	CASSGRGQGPRAEAFF	.	TRBD1	TRBJ1-1	TRBV5-4
TGTGCCAGCTCACCCCTCCCGACCGGGACAGGGGATAATCAGCCCCAGCATTTT	CASSPLPTGTGDNQPQHF	.	TRBD1	TRBJ1-5	TRBV18